A single sample gave rise to the 17 T cell receptor beta chains below, sequenced in a study of cytomegalovirus exposure and HLA in healthy donors. The PCR employed 60 Vbeta primers together with 13 Jbeta primers. The table came from immunoSEQ multiplex PCR; TCRdb's copy has only in-frame clones and leaves some out. Altogether roughly 190,000 clones are present, roughly 70% being singletons, with the ten largest covering 1.8%. Sequenced input: PBMCs. Receptors were obtained from a woman aged 30 to 39 in good health and CMV-seronegative.

The rearrangement joins TRBV29-1 to TRBJ1-2; no reliable D call. CDR3 length: 12 amino acids. The germline CDR1 and CDR2 sequences are SQVTM and ANQGSEA. With 4 bases removed from V and 4 bases from J, the gap between germline ends came to 10 bases. Written as DNA, the CDR3 is TGCAGCGTTGTGCGGTCCGTCTATGGCTACACCTTC. Encoded protein: CSVVRSVYGYTF.

This clone has just one count. The chain couples TRBV25-1 to TRBJ2-7; D not certain. The CDR3 runs 14 residues. CDR1 is MGHDK and CDR2 is SYGVNS in the germline V gene. V lost 1 base and J 6 bases, leaving 13 bases between the germline ends. CDR3 bases: TGTGCCAGCAGTGAATTGGGTGAGGAAACCGAGCAGTACTTC. Its protein is CASSELGEETEQYF.

The CDR3 bases are TGTGCCAGCAGTTCCCCGAGCTCGAGCTCCTACAATGAGCAGTTCTTC. This translates into CASSSPSSSSYNEQFF. V usage is TRBV27 and J usage is TRBJ2-1, with D unresolved. CDR1 and CDR2 from the germline V gene are MNHEY and SMNVEV (reference sequence). The CDR3 loop spans 16 amino acids. Trimming shortened V by 4 bases and J by 0 bases, and 13 bases separated the two germline ends.

The V gene is TRBV4-1, the J gene TRBJ1-2; 7 bases map to TRBD1. The CDR3 spans 17 residues. Germline loops: CDR1 MGHRA, CDR2 YSYEKL. V was clipped by 2 bases and J by 1 base; unmatched bases: 10. In DNA, the CDR3 is TGCGCCAGCAGCCAAAGGCGAACAGGGGAGATTAACTATGGCTACACCTTC. Translation gives CASSQRRTGEINYGYTF.

This chain uses TRBV7-9 with TRBJ2-1; tentative D call: TRBD1 (5 bases). The germline gives CDR1 SEHNR, CDR2 FQNEAQ (reference sequence). V was pared by 4 bases and J by 6 bases, with 13 bases between. This CDR3 is 14 amino acids long. The CDR3 bases are TGTGCCAGCAGCTCCGGAAGGGGAACCAATGAGCAGTTCTTC. Amino acids: CASSSGRGTNEQFF.

This clone was seen just once. V gene TRBV5-6 combines with J gene TRBJ1-1; 11 nucleotides align to TRBD1. V dropped 5 bases and J dropped 0; count of bases not matched to a gene: 9. CDR3 length: 17 amino acids. CDR1 is SGHDT and CDR2 is YYEEEE in the germline V gene. CDR3: CASSQDRGQLMNTEAFF. CDR3 nucleotides: TGTGCCAGCAGTCAGGACAGGGGGCAACTTATGAACACTGAAGCTTTCTTT.

For this clone: Sequence at one end of the junction differs from germline and may be a read error. This chain connects TRBV19 to TRBJ2-4; tentatively, D is TRBD1 (5 bases). Germline CDR1 and CDR2: LNHDA and SQIVND (reference sequence). This CDR3 has 12 amino acids. CDR3 sequence (DNA): TGTGCCAGTAGTATAGAGGGCAGGGAAAGGGTATTC. Protein product: CASSIEGRERVF.

The chain joins TRBV7-3 to TRBJ1-3, with 11 nucleotides matching TRBD1. From germline, CDR1 is SGHTA and CDR2 FQGTGA. Losses at the gene ends were 1 base for V and 8 bases for J; bases not matched to a gene: 7. CDR3 length: 16 amino acids. CDR3 in amino acids: CASSLNSAGQGDTIYF. For the CDR3, the DNA is TGTGCCAGCAGCTTAAACTCAGCGGGACAGGGGGACACCATATATTTT.

The chain uses TRBV29-1 and TRBJ1-3; D is undetermined. V was cut by 4 bases and J by 0 bases, with 16 bases left in between. Germline lookup yields CDR1 SQVTM and CDR2 ANQGSEA. The CDR3 consists of 16 residues. In DNA form, the CDR3 reads TGCAGCGTTGCCCCACGGCGGATAAGCTCTGGAAACACCATATATTTT. It translates to CSVAPRRISSGNTIYF.

The V call is TRBV25-1, the J call TRBJ1-6, with D hard to call. Germline CDR1 is MGHDK and CDR2 is SYGVNS. The length of the CDR3 is 16 residues. V was trimmed by 3 bases and J by 15 bases, leaving 24 bases between them. The CDR3 nucleotides are TGTGCCAGCAGTGATCCTGGGATCAGAGGGCGATCCCTCCTCCACTTT. Translated, it gives CASSDPGIRGRSLLHF.

The chain joins TRBV5-5 to TRBJ1-6, with a tentative D call TRBD1 (5 bases). Germline V CDR1 and CDR2: SGHKS, YYEKEE (reference sequence). The CDR3 has 13 amino acids. Trimming removed 4 bases at V and 9 bases at J, with 11 bases between. The DNA for the CDR3 is TGTGCCAGCAGCCTGAGTAGGGGTTCACCCCTCCACTTT. Translation gives CASSLSRGSPLHF. Full variable domain (remainder filled in from reference TRBV5-5 and TRBJ1-6): DAGVTQSPTHLIKTRGQQVTLRCSPISGHKSVSWYQQVLGQGPQFIFQYYEKEERGRGNFPDRFSARQFPNYSSELNVNALLLGDSALYLCASSLSRGSPLHFGNGTRLTVT.

The rearrangement uses TRBV5-8 and TRBJ2-3; TRBD1 matches at 7 bases. The CDR3 length is 13 residues. V trimming: 3 bases; J trimming: 6 bases; junction bases outside the gene matches: 4. The germline V gene encodes CDR1 SGHTS and CDR2 YDEGEE. The CDR3 coding sequence is TGTGCCAGCAGCTATGGCAGGGGGGATACGCAGTATTTT. It translates to CASSYGRGDTQYF.

This chain joins TRBV19 and TRBJ2-3; D gene unclear. This CDR3 contains 14 residues. The V gene's germline CDR1 is LNHDA and CDR2 SQIVND (reference sequence). Between the trimmed V and J ends, which lost 4 bases and 1 base, there was a span of 9 bases. CDR3 residues: CASSRLSGTDTQYF. The DNA of the CDR3 is TGTGCCAGTAGTAGGTTGTCGGGCACAGATACGCAGTATTTT. The full variable domain, its missing parts supplied by reference TRBV19 and TRBJ2-3, is DGGITQSPKYLFRKEGQNVTLSCEQNLNHDAMYWYRQDPGQGLRLIYYSQIVNDFQKGDIAEGYSVSREKKESFPLTVTSAQKNPTAFYLCASSRLSGTDTQYFGPGTRLTVL.

The CDR3 spells CASSPPGTGVANTGELFF. For the CDR3, the DNA is TGTGCCAGCTCACCACCCGGGACAGGGGTCGCGAACACCGGGGAGCTGTTTTTT. V is TRBV18 and J is TRBJ2-2; 10 nucleotides match TRBD1. This CDR3 contains 18 residues. V lost 0 bases, J lost 0 bases, and 4 bases stayed unmatched. Looked up from germline, CDR1 is KGHSH and CDR2 is LQKENI.

The gene calls are TRBV4-2 and TRBJ2-1; the match to TRBD2 covers 7 bases. The CDR3 has 19 amino acids. In germline, CDR1 is LGHNA, CDR2 YNFKEQ. The V gene end was trimmed by 0 bases and the J gene end by 0 bases; junction bases not matched to a gene: 11. This chain's CDR3 is CASSQDSPRLARSYNEQFF. Here the CDR3 DNA reads TGTGCCAGCAGCCAAGATTCCCCACGACTAGCTCGCTCCTACAATGAGCAGTTCTTC.

This clone has just a few counts. The genes are TRBV7-3 and TRBJ1-1; D unresolved. The germline CDR1 and CDR2 sequences are SGHTA and FQGTGA. This CDR3 is built from 17 residues. Deletions cut 3 bases from V and 3 bases from J, with 20 bases between. DNA for the CDR3: TGTGCCAGCAGCTTGATGAGGGATGGCAGTGATGACACTGAAGCTTTCTTT. Protein: CASSLMRDGSDDTEAFF.

This rearrangement joins TRBV5-1 to TRBJ2-3; D remains ambiguous. The CDR3 sequence is 15 residues long. Trimming took 0 bases from V and 4 from J, leaving 12 bases between them. Germline values: CDR1 SGHRS, CDR2 YFSETQ. The CDR3 loop reads CASSLVLASADTQYF. The CDR3 region has the DNA TGCGCCAGCAGCTTGGTGTTAGCATCAGCAGATACGCAGTATTTT.